What follows are 7 T cell receptor beta chains derived from one specimen sequenced in a study of identical twins. TCRdb re-called the 5' RACE reads through MiXCR, storing one row per CDR3 protein. The table lists fewer than 450,000 distinct CDR3 sequences, approximately 8.8% of them singletons. Sequencing input: naive T cells sorted from blood. All receptors come from a woman between 45 and 60 years old in good health.

Ten or more counts support this clonotype. The chain couples TRBV3-1 to TRBJ2-2; perhaps TRBD2 as D (6 bases). The CDR3 extends over 15 amino acids. V lost 6 bases, J lost 2 bases, and 13 bases lay in between. CDR1 and CDR2 from the germline V gene are LGHDT and YNNKEL (reference sequence). CDR3 region: CASSPLSGNTGELFF. Here the CDR3 DNA reads TGTGCCAGCAGTCCTCTTAGCGGTAACACCGGGGAGCTGTTTTTT.

CDR3 nucleotide sequence: TGTGCCAGCAGTTACTCGCAGGGGGCCCGGGACACTGAAGCTTTCTTT. The encoded protein is CASSYSQGARDTEAFF. The chain has TRBV6-5 and TRBJ1-1; 8 bases line up with TRBD1. CDR3 length: 16 amino acids. V lost 0 bases, J lost 3 bases, and 6 bases stayed unmatched. Germline V gives CDR1 MNHEY, CDR2 SVGAGI.

The DNA of the CDR3 is TGCAGTGCTAGTGGGCCGGGACTAGCGGGAGTGGAGGCCGAGCAGTACTTC. Its translation: CSASGPGLAGVEAEQYF. The V gene is TRBV20-1, the J gene TRBJ2-7; 14 bases are a match to TRBD2. The CDR3 extends over 17 amino acids. CDR1 is DFQATT, CDR2 SNEGSKA, per germline (reference sequence). The J segment lost 6 bases and the V segment lost 3 bases, leaving 13 bases of the junction unmatched.

Note on this clonotype: It is likely a read error, because the conserved phenylalanine at the end of the CDR3 is missing. The chain carries TRBV2 and TRBJ2-2; D ambiguous. Trimming took 7 bases from V and 3 from J, leaving 12 bases between them. The CDR3 extends over 14 amino acids. CDR1 is SNHLY and CDR2 is FYNNEI in the germline V gene. CDR3 region: CASNPLGDTGELFY. DNA for the CDR3: TGTGCCAGCAATCCCTTGGGCGACACCGGGGAGCTGTTTTAT.

This clonotype was observed at least ten times. This chain's CDR3 is CSARPDRADQPQHF. In DNA, the CDR3 is TGCAGTGCTAGACCCGACAGGGCAGATCAGCCCCAGCATTTT. The chain has TRBV20-1 and TRBJ1-5; TRBD1 matches at 7 bases. Germline CDR1 reads DFQATT; CDR2 reads SNEGSKA (reference sequence). The CDR3 has 14 amino acids. V shed 2 bases and J 5 bases; nucleotides not matched to a gene: 6.

This clonotype was observed a handful of times. This chain uses TRBV9 with TRBJ1-2; no clear D. Trimming pared 2 bases from V and 4 bases from J, leaving 12 bases between. This CDR3 has 14 residues. Looked up from germline, CDR1 is SGDLS and CDR2 is YYNGEE. The CDR3 DNA follows: TGTGCCAGCAGCGTTGCCGGGCCTTCCTATGGCTACACCTTC. This encodes CASSVAGPSYGYTF.

At least ten counts were recorded for this clonotype. The chain has TRBV5-1 and TRBJ2-7; D ambiguous. Germline lookup yields CDR1 SGHRS and CDR2 YFSETQ. V lost 0 bases and J lost 2, with 9 bases in between. The CDR3 runs to 14 residues. CDR3 DNA sequence: TGCGCCAGCAGCTTGGAGCCCGCAGCCTACGAGCAGTACGTC. This gives the protein CASSLEPAAYEQYV.